The 32 T cell receptor beta chains below were found in one sample sequenced in a study of tumor-infiltrating lymphocytes in primary liver carcinoma. The tissue used was unsorted bulk material of 20-30 mg. RNA and DNA were co-extracted from it with the AllPrep DNA/RNA mini kit. Priming with a constant-region primer yielded TCR beta cDNA from about 500 ng total RNA. The TCR beta library was amplified through three nested multiplex PCR rounds in a modified ARM-PCR procedure. Two initial PCR rounds of around 10 cycles each paired TRBV1-TRBV30 forward primers with a C-beta reverse primer. TCRdb reanalysed the multiplex PCR reads using MiXCR and keeps one entry per CDR3 protein. The sample records some 190,000 distinct CDR3 sequences, around four fifths being singletons. Sequencing was performed on tumor tissue from primary liver carcinoma. These receptors were obtained from a man aged 40-49 years with primary liver carcinoma and hepatitis B virus infection.

As to this clonotype: This likely comes from a read error, as the CDR3 has no conserved phenylalanine or tryptophan at its end. The limits of the CDR3 on the DNA are not certain, so only TCRdb's listed CDR3 is given. The chain has TRBV28 and TRBJ2-4; TRBD1, as called in the table, went unchecked against the DNA. The CDR3 is 16 amino acids in total, end residues counted. Germline assignment: CDR1 MDHEN and CDR2 SYDVKM. The CDR3 region is CASSTYRAKAKNIQYL.

Remarks on this clonotype: A read error may produce the germline difference seen at one junction end. The gene calls are TRBV6-1 and TRBJ2-1; 8 bases agree with TRBD1. From germline, CDR1 is MNHNS and CDR2 SASEGT. The CDR3 is 13 amino acids. The CDR3 coding sequence is TGTGACAGCAGTGAAGGGACAGGCAATGAGCAGTTCTTC. Translation: CDSSEGTGNEQFF.

A word on this clonotype: At one end, the junction sequence differs from germline, possibly due to a read error. This rearrangement joins TRBV29-1 to TRBJ1-1; D not resolved. This CDR3 is built from 15 residues. Germline V CDR1 and CDR2: SQVTM, ANQGSEA. In nucleotides, the CDR3 is TGTGGCGTTGCACCGGGATGGGGAATGAACACTGAAGCTTTCTTT. Translation gives CGVAPGWGMNTEAFF.

Comment on this clonotype: The junction departs from the called germline gene at one end, perhaps through a read error. The V gene is TRBV11-2, the J gene TRBJ2-7; D remains unclear. Germline V gene lookup returns CDR1 SGHAT and CDR2 FQNNGV. The CDR3 length is 14 residues. CDR3 nucleotides: TGTTCCAGCAGCCCTAAAAGGAACTCCTACGAGCAGTACTTC. It codes for CSSSPKRNSYEQYF.

Remarks on this clonotype: At one of its ends the junction is not consistent with the germline gene, which may arise from a read error. The chain links TRBV6-6 to TRBJ2-7; 11 nucleotides align to TRBD2. Germline V gene sequence: CDR1 MNHNY, CDR2 SVGAGI (reference sequence). CDR3 length equals 18 residues. The CDR3 DNA reads TGTGTCAGCGGTTACTCCGGACTAGCGGGCTTAAGCTCCTACGAGCATTACTTC. It specifies CVSGYSGLAGLSSYEHYF.

In the case of this clonotype: One end of the junction varies from germline; a read error may be responsible. V gene TRBV12-3 or TRBV12-4 combines with J gene TRBJ2-5; no clear D. CDR3 length equals 12 residues. As DNA, the CDR3 is TGTGACAGCAGTTTAGTGCGGGAGACCCAGTACTTC. Residues: CDSSLVRETQYF.

The chain has TRBV5-6 and TRBJ2-7; D possibly corresponds to TRBD1 (5 bases). Trimming removed 5 bases from V and 1 base from J, with 16 bases in between. This CDR3 region has 15 residues. Germline V gene data show CDR1 as SGHDT and CDR2 as YYEEEE. The CDR3, as DNA: TGTGCCAGCAGTAGGACATGGATGGGGTCCTACGAGCAGTACTTC. Translating it yields CASSRTWMGSYEQYF.

The V gene is TRBV5-1, the J gene TRBJ1-2; D gene uncertain. V lost 1 base and J 3 bases, leaving 7 bases between the germline ends. Germline CDR1 and CDR2: SGHRS and YFSETQ. The CDR3 has 13 residues. In nucleotides, the CDR3 is TGCGCCAGCAGCTTGCTGAGGGACTATGGCTACACCTTC. Residues: CASSLLRDYGYTF.

This clonotype has more than one count but fewer than ten. A clone one base away is much larger, so this may be a read error. The J gene is TRBJ1-5, the V gene TRBV12-3 or TRBV12-4, with 7 bases matching TRBD1. Unmatched junction bases numbered 6, after V lost 7 bases and J lost 3 bases. The CDR3 has 14 amino acids. CDR3 region: CASKSTGNNQPQHF. The CDR3, as DNA: TGTGCCAGCAAGTCGACAGGGAACAATCAGCCCCAGCATTTT.

This sequence joins TRBV7-8 and TRBJ1-5; no clear D gene. CDR3 size: 14 residues. Deletions cut 7 bases from V and 4 bases from J, with 14 bases between. The V gene's germline CDR1 is SGHVS and CDR2 FQNEAQ. The CDR3 DNA sequence: TGTGCCAGCACTATGACAACGGGAAATCAGCCCCAGCATTTT. Its translation: CASTMTTGNQPQHF.

About this clonotype: One end of the junction does not line up with germline, which may come from a read error. The chain's CDR3 is CTSSHDQLAADTQYF. CDR3 nucleotide sequence: TGCACCAGCAGCCATGATCAACTAGCGGCAGATACGCAGTATTTT. The chain joins TRBV4-3 to TRBJ2-3; 8 bases map to TRBD2. The V gene's germline CDR1 is LGHNA and CDR2 YSLEER. The CDR3 loop spans 15 amino acids.

Notes on this clonotype: The germline gene is not matched at one end of the junction; a read error may be the cause. The J gene is TRBJ2-2, the V gene TRBV11-3, with 8 bases fitting TRBD2. CDR3 length: 16 amino acids. Germline loops: CDR1 SGHNT, CDR2 YENEEA. The CDR3 sequence: CASSPGLAGYTGKLLF. Here the CDR3 DNA reads TGTGCCAGCAGCCCCGGACTAGCTGGCTACACCGGGAAGCTGCTTTTT.

Remarks on this clonotype: A much larger clone lies one base from this, so it may be a read error. V is TRBV30 and J is TRBJ2-2; 7 bases are a match to TRBD1. This CDR3 is built from 15 residues. The germline V gene encodes CDR1 GTSNPN and CDR2 SVGIG (reference sequence). The CDR3 loop is CAWSVGTESTGEPFF. The CDR3 nucleotides read TGTGCCTGGAGTGTGGGGACAGAGAGCACCGGGGAGCCGTTTTTT.

This clonotype appeared a few times. This could be a read error, since a much larger clone is one nucleotide away. The chain couples TRBV5-4 to TRBJ2-2; either TRBD1 or TRBD2 may fit D (6 bases each). CDR1 and CDR2 (germline): SGHNT, YYREEE (reference sequence). The V gene lost 0 bases and the J gene lost 5 bases, with 17 bases spanning the gap. The CDR3 loop spans 17 amino acids. DNA of the CDR3: TGTGCCAGCAGCTTGGCAGGGCGGGACAAATCGACCGGGGAGCTGTTTTTT. Its translation is CASSLAGRDKSTGELFF.

This clonotype was seen only once. The V call is TRBV19, the J call TRBJ2-7, with D uncertain. The V and J ends lost 5 bases and 3 bases respectively, with 11 bases between them. This CDR3 has 13 amino acids. The germline CDR1 and CDR2 sequences are LNHDA and SQIVND (reference sequence). CDR3 amino acids: CASSLQRGYEQYF. The CDR3 nucleotides read TGTGCCAGTAGTTTACAGAGAGGCTACGAGCAGTACTTC.

Turning to this clonotype: One end of the junction varies from germline; a read error may be responsible. The chain has TRBV12-3 or TRBV12-4 and TRBJ1-5, with 12 bases that match TRBD1. The CDR3 totals 15 residues. The CDR3 DNA sequence: TGTGCCGGCAGATTCGGGACAGGGGGCTATCAGCCACAGCATTTT. It is translated as CAGRFGTGGYQPQHF.

The V gene is TRBV5-6, the J gene TRBJ2-3; TRBD2 agrees at 7 bases. The CDR3 runs 18 residues. Germline V lookup: CDR1 SGHDT, CDR2 YYEEEE. The junction had 20 bases not matched to a gene; V was cut back by 5 bases and J by 5 bases. As DNA, the CDR3 is TGTGCCAGCAGATCATTGACTAGCCCGGGCAACTTTTTAGATACGCAGTATTTT. It specifies CASRSLTSPGNFLDTQYF.

V usage is TRBV29-1 and J usage is TRBJ2-1; D not certain. Germline V gives CDR1 SQVTM, CDR2 ANQGSEA. The CDR3 is 12 residues long. V lost 6 bases to trimming and J lost 16 bases, with 22 bases between them. Written as DNA, the CDR3 is TGCAGCGTCACCCTTACCTACAATGGGCAATTCTTC. It is translated as CSVTLTYNGQFF.

Details on this clonotype: The germline gene is not matched at one end of the junction; a read error may be the cause. The chain recombines TRBV14 with TRBJ2-1; D could derive from TRBD1 or TRBD2 (5 bases each). From germline, CDR1 is SGHDN and CDR2 FVKESK. This CDR3 contains 14 residues. CDR3 bases: TGCACCAGCAACCAAGGAAGGGCGTCGAGGGGGCAGTTCTTC. Its protein is CTSNQGRASRGQFF.

Regarding this clonotype: A junction end diverges from the germline sequence, so it may reflect a read error. The chain has TRBV5-1 and TRBJ2-1; the D gene is possibly TRBD2 (6 bases). The germline V gene has CDR1 SGHRS and CDR2 YFSETQ. The CDR3 loop spans 14 amino acids. CDR3 in amino acids: CANSYSGAYNEQFF. The DNA of the CDR3 is TGTGCCAACAGCTATTCGGGAGCCTATAATGAGCAGTTCTTC.

The J gene is TRBJ2-3, the V gene TRBV14, with TRBD1 as a possible D gene (5 bases). The CDR3 runs 13 residues. CDR1 SGHDN and CDR2 FVKESK come from the germline V gene. CDR3 region: CDSGLTEQTTQYF. CDR3 bases: TGTGACAGTGGCCTGACAGAACAGACTACGCAGTATTTT.

This sequence joins TRBV6-5 and TRBJ2-7, with D maybe TRBD1 (5 bases). This CDR3 has 13 residues. CDR1 and CDR2 (germline): MNHEY, SVGAGI. V lost 7 bases to trimming and J lost 6 bases, with 16 bases between them. CDR3 in amino acids: CASTSHTRGEQYF. CDR3 nucleotide sequence: TGTGCCAGCACGTCTCATACAAGGGGCGAGCAGTACTTC.

The rearrangement links TRBV11-2 to TRBJ1-5; TRBD1 might be the D (6 bases). In germline, CDR1 is SGHAT, CDR2 FQNNGV. This CDR3 is built from 17 residues. V was trimmed by 2 bases and J by 1 base, leaving 15 bases between them. The CDR3 DNA sequence: TGTGCCAGCAGCTTACTAGGCATAACAGGGAGCAATCAGCCCCAGCATTTT. This codes for CASSLLGITGSNQPQHF. The full variable domain, its missing parts supplied by reference TRBV11-2 and TRBJ1-5, is EAGVAQSPRYKIIEKRQSVAFWCNPISGHATLYWYQQILGQGPKLLIQFQNNGVVDDSQLPKDRFSAERLKGVDSTLKIQPAKLEDSAVYLCASSLLGITGSNQPQHFGDGTRLSIL.

The genes are TRBV11-2 and TRBJ2-7; D not certain. This CDR3 comprises 15 residues. Germline CDR1 is SGHAT and CDR2 is FQNNGV. V was shortened by 5 bases and J by 2 bases, with 16 bases between the two germline ends. DNA for the CDR3: TGTGCCAGCAGCCAAGGAATGGGGTTGGCCTACGAGCAGTACTTC. Its protein is CASSQGMGLAYEQYF.

As to this clonotype: The junction and the germline gene differ at one end; a read error may be behind it. The rearrangement uses TRBV6-5 and TRBJ1-5, with D uncertain. The germline CDR1 and CDR2 sequences are MNHEY and SVGAGI. The CDR3 is made up of 13 amino acids. CDR3 nucleotides: TGTGCCAGCGGGGAGGGTAGCAATAAGCCCCAGCATTTT. It is translated as CASGEGSNKPQHF.

The genes are TRBV28 and TRBJ2-1; D possibly corresponds to TRBD1 (5 bases). Per the germline V gene, CDR1 is MDHEN and CDR2 is SYDVKM. V gave up 2 bases and J gave up 16 bases, with 24 bases separating them. This CDR3 comprises 15 residues. CDR3 DNA sequence: TGTGCCAGCAGTTTAGTTGGGGCATCTGGGAATGGGCACTTCTTC. Encoded protein: CASSLVGASGNGHFF. The full variable domain, with the rest looked up from reference TRBV28 and TRBJ2-1, is DVKVTQSSRYLVKRTGEKVFLECVQDMDHENMFWYRQDPGLGLRLIYFSYDVKMKEKGDIPEGYSVSREKKERFSLILESASTNQTSMYLCASSLVGASGNGHFFGPGTRLTVL.

This clonotype was counted many times. The chain combines TRBV4-1 with TRBJ2-7; D uncertain. This CDR3 has 11 amino acids. CDR1 MGHRA and CDR2 YSYEKL come from the germline V gene. The V and J ends lost 1 base and 7 bases respectively, with 5 bases between them. CDR3 nucleotides: TGCGCCAGCAGCCAAGGGAGTGAGCAGTACTTC. It yields the protein CASSQGSEQYF.

The count of this clonotype is one. It may be a read error: a sequence one base away is much more abundant. The genes are TRBV7-9 and TRBJ1-5; D remains ambiguous. Germline values: CDR1 SEHNR, CDR2 FQNEAQ (reference sequence). The CDR3 consists of 13 residues. V was clipped by 5 bases and J by 6 bases, with 11 bases between them. CDR3 loop: CASSVLVGQPQHF. CDR3 nucleotides: TGTGCCAGCAGCGTATTAGTGGGTCAGCCCCAGCATTTT.

The chain carries TRBV5-6 and TRBJ1-1; D not resolved. From germline, CDR1 is SGHDT and CDR2 YYEEEE. V lost 9 bases and J lost 4, with 22 bases in between. This CDR3 spans 15 amino acids. The CDR3 DNA reads as TGTGCCAACAACTTTTCGGACCTTATTCCCACTGAAGCTTTCTTT. Its protein product is CANNFSDLIPTEAFF. Full variable domain (outside the CDR3, taken from reference TRBV5-6 and TRBJ1-1): DAGVTQSPTHLIKTRGQQVTLRCSPKSGHDTVSWYQQALGQGPQFIFQYYEEEERQRGNFPDRFSGHQFPNYSSELNVNALLLGDSALYLCANNFSDLIPTEAFFGQGTRLTVV.

This clonotype was seen once. V gene TRBV5-6 combines with J gene TRBJ2-3; D remains ambiguous. CDR1 and CDR2 from the germline V gene are SGHDT and YYEEEE. The V end lost 4 bases, the J end lost 5 bases, and 14 bases lay between the germline ends. This CDR3 has 14 amino acids. CDR3 sequence: CASSRGRLRDTQYF. CDR3 nucleotides: TGTGCCAGCAGCCGTGGAAGGCTCAGAGATACGCAGTATTTT.

Concerning this clonotype itself: One end of the junction varies from germline; a read error may be responsible. The rearrangement joins TRBV7-8 to TRBJ1-6; D might be TRBD1 (5 bases). This CDR3 has 12 residues. Germline V gives CDR1 SGHVS, CDR2 FQNEAQ. The CDR3 loop is CAGSSRVPPLHF. CDR3 DNA: TGTGCCGGCAGTTCCAGGGTACCACCCCTCCACTTT.

Of note for this clonotype: The junction does not match germline at one end; this may be a read error. This chain joins TRBV4-1 and TRBJ2-1, with 11 bases that match TRBD2. The CDR3 totals 17 residues. Germline CDR1 MGHRA, CDR2 YSYEKL. CDR3 protein: CPSSPLGVAGGRSEQFF. CDR3 coding DNA: TGCCCCAGCAGCCCCTTAGGGGTAGCGGGAGGGCGTAGTGAGCAGTTCTTC.